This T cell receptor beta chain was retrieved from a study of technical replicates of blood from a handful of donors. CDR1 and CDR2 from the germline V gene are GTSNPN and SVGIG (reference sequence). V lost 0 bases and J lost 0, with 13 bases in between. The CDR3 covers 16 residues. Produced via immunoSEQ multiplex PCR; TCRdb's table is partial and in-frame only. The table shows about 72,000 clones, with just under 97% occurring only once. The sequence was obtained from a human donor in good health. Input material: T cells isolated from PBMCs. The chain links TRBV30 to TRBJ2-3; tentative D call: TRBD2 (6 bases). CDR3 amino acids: CAWSVLGLGSTDTQYF. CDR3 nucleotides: TGTGCCTGGAGTGTATTGGGACTGGGGAGCACAGATACGCAGTATTTT.